The 22 T cell receptor beta chains presented below share a single source sample, sequenced in a study of blood T cell repertoires in COVID-19. Clones were sequenced by immunoSEQ multiplex PCR, and TCRdb holds only the in-frame ones, with some missing. Among about 260,000 clones listed, approximately 82% were seen once. Sequenced: peripheral blood. All receptors derive from a woman older than 75 with acute or convalescent COVID-19.

The chain recombines TRBV4-3 with TRBJ1-4; D is undetermined. V was trimmed by 2 bases and J by 4 bases, leaving 8 bases between them. The CDR3 loop spans 14 amino acids. Germline assignment: CDR1 LGHNA and CDR2 YSLEER. The chain's CDR3 is CASSQTAYNEKLFF. The DNA of the CDR3 is TGCGCCAGCAGCCAAACAGCATATAATGAAAAACTGTTTTTT.

Worth noting for this clone: The same CDR3 is also encoded by other DNA sequences in this sample. V gene TRBV5-1 combines with J gene TRBJ1-4, with TRBD1 identical over 10 bases. The CDR3 has 14 amino acids. Trimming removed 3 bases from V and 5 bases from J; junction bases left unmatched: 1. Germline V gene sequence: CDR1 SGHRS, CDR2 YFSETQ. CDR3 coding DNA: TGCGCCAGCAGCTCGGGACAGGGGAATGAAAAACTGTTTTTT. This translates into CASSSGQGNEKLFF.

The CDR3 spells CASSYGARAGTEAFF. The DNA of the CDR3 is TGTGCCAGCAGTTACGGGGCCAGGGCAGGCACTGAAGCTTTCTTT. This chain connects TRBV6-2 or TRBV6-3 to TRBJ1-1; TRBD1 might be the D (5 bases). The CDR3 totals 15 residues. V dropped 2 bases and J dropped 4 bases, with 14 bases sitting between them. Germline-derived CDR1 and CDR2 are MNHEY and SVGEGT.

V is TRBV9 and J is TRBJ2-2, with TRBD2 matching 15 bases. Germline CDR1 and CDR2: SGDLS and YYNGEE. The CDR3 sequence is 18 residues long. V shed 3 bases and J 4 bases; nucleotides not matched to a gene: 7. CDR3 bases: TGTGCCAGCAGCGCTCGGACTAGCGGGGGGGCCGCCACCGGGGAGCTGTTTTTT. Amino acids: CASSARTSGGAATGELFF.

The genes are TRBV19 and TRBJ1-5; D gene unclear. Germline V lookup: CDR1 LNHDA, CDR2 SQIVND (reference sequence). Deletions cut 6 bases from V and 0 bases from J, with 12 bases between. This CDR3 contains 15 residues. CDR3 region: CASRENRNSNQPQHF. DNA of the CDR3: TGTGCCAGTAGGGAAAACAGAAATAGCAATCAGCCCCAGCATTTT.

With regard to this clone: Distinct nucleotide sequences in the sample also encode this CDR3. The V call is TRBV10-3, the J call TRBJ1-5; 7 positions agree with TRBD1. CDR1 and CDR2 (germline): ENHRY, SYGVKD. V lost 6 bases, J lost 3 bases, and 2 bases stayed unmatched. There are 13 residues in the CDR3. CDR3 region: CAISGTDNQPQHF. The CDR3 bases are TGTGCCATCAGCGGGACAGACAATCAGCCCCAGCATTTT.

The chain recombines TRBV30 with TRBJ2-1; the D is unclear. This CDR3 contains 11 residues. The V and J ends lost 0 bases and 7 bases respectively, with 4 bases between them. Germline V gene sequence: CDR1 GTSNPN, CDR2 SVGIG (reference sequence). The CDR3 nucleotides are TGTGCCTGGAGTGTACAGAATGAGCAGTTCTTC. Its translation is CAWSVQNEQFF. The variable domain in full, with the rest retrieved from reference TRBV30 and TRBJ2-1, is SQTIHQWPATLVQPVGSPLSLECTVEGTSNPNLYWYRQAAGRGLQLLFYSVGIGQISSEVPQNLSASRPQDRQFILSSKKLLLSDSGFYLCAWSVQNEQFFGPGTRLTVL.

This chain joins TRBV28 and TRBJ2-1, with TRBD2 identical over 10 bases. Looked up from germline, CDR1 is MDHEN and CDR2 is SYDVKM. V gave up 5 bases and J gave up 8 bases; unmatched junction bases: 9. The CDR3 runs to 15 residues. The CDR3: CASSPSGRRFDEQFF. CDR3 coding DNA: TGTGCCAGCAGTCCTAGCGGGAGACGGTTCGATGAGCAGTTCTTC.

This clone was observed a handful of times. V and J are TRBV6-5 and TRBJ2-5, with TRBD2 matching 10 bases. J gave up 4 bases and V 7 bases, and 6 bases lay outside the gene matches. The CDR3 covers 14 residues. Germline V lookup: CDR1 MNHEY, CDR2 SVGAGI. The CDR3 spells CASTSGGAGETQYF. In DNA, the CDR3 is TGTGCCAGCACAAGCGGGGGGGCCGGAGAGACCCAGTACTTC.

The chain carries TRBV2 and TRBJ2-1, with TRBD1 as a possible D gene (6 bases). The CDR3 is 15 amino acids. Trimming cost V 3 bases and J 4 bases, with 13 bases left between them. Germline V lookup: CDR1 SNHLY, CDR2 FYNNEI. Written as DNA, the CDR3 is TGTGCCAGCAGTGAGAGGCAGGGGTCATACAATGAGCAGTTCTTC. It yields the protein CASSERQGSYNEQFF.

This chain joins TRBV14 and TRBJ1-6; D gene uncertain. Germline assignment: CDR1 SGHDN and CDR2 FVKESK. Trimming removed 6 bases from V and 0 bases from J, with 6 bases in between. This CDR3 has 14 amino acids. DNA for the CDR3: TGTGCCAGCAGTTACAGCTCCTATAATTCACCCCTCCACTTT. This encodes CASSYSSYNSPLHF.

CDR3 residues: CASSLQDRLNQPQHF. CDR3 DNA sequence: TGTGCCAGCAGCTTACAGGACAGGTTGAATCAGCCCCAGCATTTT. The gene calls are TRBV11-2 and TRBJ1-5; 7 nucleotides match TRBD1. The CDR3 covers 15 residues. V shed 2 bases and J 4 bases; nucleotides not matched to a gene: 5. In germline, CDR1 is SGHAT, CDR2 FQNNGV.

The table lists this clone with a few counts. The chain joins TRBV6-1 to TRBJ1-2; the match to TRBD1 covers 7 bases. CDR1 and CDR2 (germline): MNHNS, SASEGT. With 3 bases clipped from V and 1 base from J, the junction kept 2 bases outside the gene matches. The CDR3 totals 14 residues. The CDR3 region is CASSDRQGNYGYTF. The DNA for the CDR3 is TGTGCCAGCAGTGACCGACAGGGTAACTATGGCTACACCTTC.

Regarding this clone: An end of the junction does not agree with germline; a read error may underlie this. The chain is built from TRBV7-7 and TRBJ2-5, with D maybe TRBD1 (9 bases). CDR3 length equals 15 residues. CDR1 and CDR2 from the germline V gene are SSHAT and FNYEAQ (reference sequence). The CDR3 loop is CASSGSTGGRETQYF. CDR3 nucleotide sequence: TGTGCTAGCAGCGGGAGTACAGGGGGCAGGGAGACCCAGTACTTC.

The chain carries TRBV2 and TRBJ2-7; D perhaps matches TRBD1 (6 bases). The CDR3 runs 15 residues. V gave up 6 bases and J gave up 5 bases, with 20 bases separating them. Germline V lookup: CDR1 SNHLY, CDR2 FYNNEI. The chain's CDR3 is CASSLQGFPTDEQYF. CDR3 DNA sequence: TGTGCCAGCAGCCTCCAGGGGTTTCCGACCGACGAGCAGTACTTC.

The rearrangement links TRBV5-1 to TRBJ2-7; perhaps TRBD2 as D (6 bases). The CDR3 has 15 residues. Germline CDR1 reads SGHRS; CDR2 reads YFSETQ. V was trimmed by 2 bases and J by 3 bases, leaving 15 bases between them. The CDR3 loop reads CASSLGLSRDYEQYF. The CDR3 nucleotides read TGCGCCAGCAGCTTAGGACTATCTCGTGACTACGAGCAGTACTTC.

This sequence joins TRBV27 and TRBJ1-2; 7 positions match TRBD1. The CDR3 spans 13 residues. The germline V gene has CDR1 MNHEY and CDR2 SMNVEV (reference sequence). V lost 5 bases, J lost 3 bases, and 3 bases stayed unmatched. The CDR3 DNA reads TGTGCCAGCAGTAGGGGACAGTACTATGGCTACACCTTC. As protein: CASSRGQYYGYTF.

The chain links TRBV14 to TRBJ1-1, with D possibly being TRBD1 (6 bases). This CDR3 region has 12 residues. The V gene's germline CDR1 is SGHDN and CDR2 FVKESK. Trimming cost V 1 base and J 7 bases, with 7 bases left between them. CDR3 loop: CASSQVGGEAFF. For the CDR3, the DNA is TGTGCCAGCAGCCAAGTAGGGGGTGAAGCTTTCTTT.

The J gene is TRBJ2-1, the V gene TRBV29-1; TRBD2 might be the D (6 bases). The CDR3 length is 14 residues. Germline CDR1 SQVTM, CDR2 ANQGSEA. Between the trimmed V and J ends, which lost 2 bases and 4 bases, there was a span of 12 bases. The CDR3 region has the DNA TGCAGCGTTGAATCGGGAGTGGAGTACAATGAGCAGTTCTTC. It is translated as CSVESGVEYNEQFF.

The V call is TRBV18, the J call TRBJ1-2; tentative D call: TRBD1 (6 bases). Deletions cut 3 bases from V and 8 bases from J, with 16 bases between. The germline gives CDR1 KGHSH, CDR2 LQKENI. The CDR3 sequence is 14 residues long. As DNA, the CDR3 is TGTGCCAGCTCACCGGACAGCCTGGGGGAGGGCTACACCTTC. Translating gives CASSPDSLGEGYTF.

J is TRBJ1-4 and V is TRBV9; D might be TRBD1 (5 bases). This CDR3 is built from 14 residues. V gave up 3 bases and J gave up 2 bases, with 8 bases separating them. Looked up from germline, CDR1 is SGDLS and CDR2 is YYNGEE. DNA for the CDR3: TGTGCCAGCAGCGAGGGGTTGACTAATGAAAAACTGTTTTTT. Its protein product is CASSEGLTNEKLFF.

V usage is TRBV30 and J usage is TRBJ2-4; TRBD1 aligns across 8 bases. This CDR3 has 17 amino acids. With V trimmed by 1 base and J by 1 base, 9 bases remained unmatched. CDR1 GTSNPN and CDR2 SVGIG come from the germline V gene (reference sequence). CDR3 residues: CAWSASGGSGAKNIQYF. CDR3 bases: TGTGCCTGGAGTGCCTCAGGGGGCTCGGGGGCCAAAAACATTCAGTACTTC.